This T cell receptor (beta chain) was documented in a study of T cells in Graves' hyperthyroidism and ophthalmopathy. Exclusion of patients followed from uncontrolled infection, other autoimmune disease, pregnancy or lactation. From approximately 9.1 ml of fresh peripheral blood, PBMCs were isolated. At least ten counts were recorded for this clonotype. As yet, its antigen is unknown. Whole-study results and caveats: Blood also carried most thyroid clonotypes expanded above 0.001.

Amplified TCR beta CDR3 regions came from RNA transcripts. During a first-round RT-PCR of the TCR CDR3, the HTBI primer set was used. MiXCR, run by TCRdb on the multiplex PCR reads, gives a single entry per CDR3 protein. The repertoire holds 400,000 or so distinct CDR3 sequences, with more than 12% as singletons. The sequence was obtained from a man in his forties or fifties with Graves' ophthalmopathy. What was sequenced was blood.

In DNA form, the CDR3 reads TGTGCCAGCAGTTCACCCGCTGGGCAGGGGACCCCTGGAAACACCATATATTTT. Translating it yields CASSSPAGQGTPGNTIYF. The V and J genes are TRBV28 and TRBJ1-3; D might be TRBD1 (6 bases). Trimming left V 4 bases short and J 2 bases short, with 21 bases between. The germline V gene encodes CDR1 MDHEN and CDR2 SYDVKM. The CDR3 totals 18 residues.